The 18 T cell receptor beta chains below were found in one sample sequenced in a study of T cell responses to AZD1222 COVID-19 vaccine. The data were produced by immunoSEQ multiplex PCR, yet TCRdb's version contains in-frame clones alone and is incomplete. The sample records 130,000 to 150,000 clones, 90% to 95% being singletons. The source was peripheral blood, collected on day 0 of MenACWY control vaccination. These receptors all come from an adult in good health.

V is TRBV6-2 or TRBV6-3 and J is TRBJ2-7; weak D call: TRBD2 (6 bases). The germline gives CDR1 MNHEY, CDR2 SVGEGT. This CDR3 spans 16 amino acids. Trimming took 4 bases from V and 2 from J, leaving 18 bases between them. CDR3 residues: CASSSTLAERAYEQYF. CDR3 in DNA: TGTGCCAGCAGTTCTACCTTAGCGGAAAGGGCCTACGAGCAGTACTTC.

This sequence joins TRBV3-1 (or the pseudogene TRBV3-2) and TRBJ2-5; D is ambiguous. The V end lost 4 bases, the J end lost 0 bases, and 15 bases lay between the germline ends. Germline V CDR1 and CDR2: LGHDT, YNNKEL (reference sequence). CDR3 length: 16 residues. CDR3 sequence (DNA): TGTGCCAGCAGCCCAACGACGTTTGGCAACCAAGAGACCCAGTACTTC. Its protein is CASSPTTFGNQETQYF.

The V call is TRBV11-2, the J call TRBJ1-2; D is unclear. The CDR3 length is 12 residues. V gave up 5 bases and J gave up 6 bases, with 10 bases separating them. The germline CDR1 and CDR2 sequences are SGHAT and FQNNGV. DNA for the CDR3: TGTGCCAGCAGCCTAGGGAGGGATGGCTACACCTTC. Amino acids: CASSLGRDGYTF.

This clone was seen only once. This chain connects TRBV24-1 to TRBJ2-1; D gene ambiguous. The V end was cut by 9 bases, the J end by 4 bases, with 12 bases between. The CDR3 totals 13 residues. In germline, CDR1 is KGHDR, CDR2 SFDVKD. The CDR3 DNA reads as TGTGCCACCGCCTCGCCGGCGTACAATGAGCAGTTCTTC. It encodes CATASPAYNEQFF.

The chain uses TRBV30 and TRBJ1-6, with D perhaps TRBD1 (5 bases). The CDR3 is made up of 15 amino acids. V shed 2 bases and J shed 5 bases, with 13 bases lying between them. Germline V CDR1 and CDR2: GTSNPN, SVGIG (reference sequence). CDR3 DNA: TGTGCCTGGAGTCCACGGGGACTGGATAATTCACCCCTCCACTTT. Its translation is CAWSPRGLDNSPLHF.

This rearrangement joins TRBV7-9 to TRBJ1-1; D is unclear. The germline V and J ends were trimmed by 1 base and 4 bases, with 1 base remaining between them. Germline CDR1 SEHNR, CDR2 FQNEAQ (reference sequence). This CDR3 is 11 amino acids long. The CDR3 coding sequence is TGTGCCAGCAGCTTAGGCACTGAAGCTTTCTTT. This encodes CASSLGTEAFF. Drawing the rest from reference TRBV7-9 and TRBJ1-1, the complete variable domain is DTGVSQNPRHKITKRGQNVTFRCDPISEHNRLYWYRQTLGQGPEFLTYFQNEAQLEKSRLLSDRFSAERPKGSFSTLEIQRTEQGDSAMYLCASSLGTEAFFGQGTRLTVV.

V gene TRBV19 combines with J gene TRBJ2-7; no clear D. Germline assignment: CDR1 LNHDA and CDR2 SQIVND (reference sequence). V lost 4 bases and J 2 bases, leaving 9 bases between the germline ends. The CDR3 spans 13 residues. The CDR3 region has the DNA TGTGCCAGTAGTAGGGCACAGCCCTACGAGCAGTACTTC. Protein: CASSRAQPYEQYF. Drawing the rest from reference TRBV19 and TRBJ2-7, the complete variable domain is DGGITQSPKYLFRKEGQNVTLSCEQNLNHDAMYWYRQDPGQGLRLIYYSQIVNDFQKGDIAEGYSVSREKKESFPLTVTSAQKNPTAFYLCASSRAQPYEQYFGPGTRLTVT.

The chain carries TRBV12-5 and TRBJ2-7, with D unclear. The V and J ends lost 7 bases and 7 bases respectively, with 11 bases between them. The CDR3 contains 11 residues. Per germline, CDR1 LGHNT and CDR2 FRNRAP. As DNA, the CDR3 is TGTGCTAGTGCCCTACTCGGGGAGCAGTACTTC. Translated: CASALLGEQYF.

CDR3 in DNA: TGTGCCACCAGCATCCGACAGGGACGTGAAAAACTGTTTTTT. Translating it yields CATSIRQGREKLFF. The chain is built from TRBV15 and TRBJ1-4; 7 bases match TRBD1. The CDR3 has 14 amino acids. Losses at the gene ends were 4 bases for V and 7 bases for J; bases not matched to a gene: 6. Germline V gene data show CDR1 as LNHNV and CDR2 as YYDKDF (reference sequence).

The count of this clone is one. V usage is TRBV10-3 and J usage is TRBJ2-1, with 9 bases fitting TRBD2. Per germline, CDR1 ENHRY and CDR2 SYGVKD. The trim removed 5 bases at V and 8 bases at J, leaving 10 bases unmatched. The CDR3 has 15 residues. DNA of the CDR3: TGTGCCATCAGTAACCCGGGACTAGCCGGGCATGAGCAGTTCTTC. It specifies CAISNPGLAGHEQFF.

V is TRBV11-2 and J is TRBJ2-1; TRBD2 aligns across 8 bases. The germline CDR1 and CDR2 sequences are SGHAT and FQNNGV. The CDR3 spans 15 residues. With 0 bases clipped from V and 8 bases from J, the junction kept 6 bases outside the gene matches. As DNA, the CDR3 is TGTGCCAGCAGCTTAGATGGGATAGCGGGATATGAGCAGTTCTTC. It yields the protein CASSLDGIAGYEQFF.

J is TRBJ2-2 and V is TRBV5-1, with a possible D match to TRBD2 (5 bases). This CDR3 region has 13 residues. Trimming took 6 bases from V and 4 from J, leaving 10 bases between them. CDR1 and CDR2 (germline): SGHRS, YFSETQ. CDR3 in DNA: TGCGCCAGCAAGGCCGGGGTCACCGGGGAGCTGTTTTTT. Translation: CASKAGVTGELFF.

The chain uses TRBV25-1 and TRBJ1-2; D gene unclear. This CDR3 has 14 residues. The germline gives CDR1 MGHDK, CDR2 SYGVNS. V was trimmed by 1 base and J by 7 bases, leaving 13 bases between them. CDR3 nucleotide sequence: TGTGCCAGCAGTGAATCAGAGCGCTCGGCTGGCTACACCTTC. Its protein product is CASSESERSAGYTF.

V usage is TRBV28 and J usage is TRBJ2-7; 10 nucleotides line up with TRBD1. V lost 4 bases and J lost 2; bases outside the gene matches: 5. The CDR3 contains 15 residues. CDR1 MDHEN and CDR2 SYDVKM come from the germline V gene. The CDR3 is CASSSEGTGAYEQYF. CDR3 nucleotides: TGTGCCAGCAGTTCGGAAGGGACAGGGGCCTACGAGCAGTACTTC.

This clone was observed once. The chain couples TRBV3-1 (or the pseudogene TRBV3-2) to TRBJ1-1; D gene uncertain. V lost 4 bases, J lost 10 bases, and 16 bases lay in between. Per the germline V gene, CDR1 is LGHDT and CDR2 is YNNKEL (reference sequence). The CDR3 spans 13 residues. The CDR3 loop reads CASSPAALGAAFF. The CDR3 DNA follows: TGTGCCAGCAGCCCTGCCGCGCTTGGTGCAGCTTTCTTT.

This chain connects TRBV7-9 to TRBJ1-5, with 7 bases identical to TRBD1. The CDR3 contains 16 residues. V was clipped by 5 bases and J by 1 base; unmatched bases: 8. From germline, CDR1 is SEHNR and CDR2 FQNEAQ (reference sequence). This chain's CDR3 is CASSPGGVGSNQPQHF. CDR3 DNA: TGTGCCAGCAGCCCAGGGGGTGTCGGGAGCAATCAGCCCCAGCATTTT.

This clone appeared once. CDR3 nucleotide sequence: TGTGCCAGCTCGGGGACAGCTCTTAGCAATCAGCCCCAGCATTTT. It encodes CASSGTALSNQPQHF. This chain connects TRBV18 to TRBJ1-5; 7 nucleotides match TRBD1. Germline CDR1 is KGHSH and CDR2 is LQKENI. The CDR3 is 15 residues long. The trim removed 6 bases at V and 0 bases at J, leaving 5 bases unmatched.

V is TRBV18 and J is TRBJ1-6; D perhaps matches TRBD1 (6 bases). Germline CDR1 is KGHSH and CDR2 is LQKENI. V lost 3 bases to trimming and J lost 0 bases, with 9 bases between them. This CDR3 comprises 16 residues. Written as DNA, the CDR3 is TGTGCCAGCTCACCGGCACAGGGCTCCTATAATTCACCCCTCCACTTT. Translation: CASSPAQGSYNSPLHF.